This T cell receptor (beta chain) was recorded in a study of radiation and T cells in renal cell carcinoma. V gave up 2 bases and J gave up 5 bases, with 10 bases separating them. The V gene's germline CDR1 is MNHEY and CDR2 SVGAGI. This CDR3 spans 14 amino acids. Documented time point: baseline pretreatment blood. Treatment defined: 15 Gy SBRT to primary tumor, nephrectomy 4 weeks later. Serial blood draws occurred at baseline and 2 and 4 weeks post-SBRT. The tumor was a clear cell renal cell carcinoma. About this clone itself: What it binds is unknown.

Findings and limits, study-wide: In blood, top tumor clones expanded by 2 weeks, shrinking by 4.

The assay was immunoSEQ multiplex PCR, and TCRdb's table has in-frame clones only and misses some. The table includes tens of thousands of clones, 78% detected once. Sample: blood, taken from a patient whose treatment included radiotherapy and nephrectomy. The receptor was derived from a man in his sixties with renal cell carcinoma. The chain joins TRBV6-5 to TRBJ2-1, with no clear D. CDR3 DNA sequence: TGTGCCAGCAGTTACACCACATACAACAATGAGCAGTTCTTC. Translated, it gives CASSYTTYNNEQFF.